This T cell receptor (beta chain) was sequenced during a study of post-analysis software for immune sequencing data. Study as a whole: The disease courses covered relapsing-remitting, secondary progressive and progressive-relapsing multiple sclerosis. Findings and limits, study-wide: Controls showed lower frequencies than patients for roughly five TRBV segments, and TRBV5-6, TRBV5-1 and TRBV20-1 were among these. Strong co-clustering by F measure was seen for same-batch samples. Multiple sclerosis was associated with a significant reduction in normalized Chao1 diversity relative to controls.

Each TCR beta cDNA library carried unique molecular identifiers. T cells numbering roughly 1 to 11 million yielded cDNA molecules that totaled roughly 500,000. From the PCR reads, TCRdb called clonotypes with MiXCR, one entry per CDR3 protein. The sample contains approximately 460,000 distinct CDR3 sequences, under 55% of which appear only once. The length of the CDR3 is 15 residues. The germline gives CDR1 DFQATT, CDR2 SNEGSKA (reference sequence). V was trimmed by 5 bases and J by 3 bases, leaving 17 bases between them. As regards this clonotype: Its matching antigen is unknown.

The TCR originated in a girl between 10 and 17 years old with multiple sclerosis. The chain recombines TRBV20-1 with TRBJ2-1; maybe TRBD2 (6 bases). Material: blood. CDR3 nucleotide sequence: TGCAGTGCTTCCGATCTAGCGCGGAACTACAATGAGCAGTTCTTC. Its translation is CSASDLARNYNEQFF.